These 21 T cell receptor beta chains share one sample of origin, sequenced in a study of identical twins. One entry per CDR3 protein, called by TCRdb with MiXCR from the 5' RACE reads. The sample consists of roughly 710,000 distinct CDR3 sequences, approximately 6.1% of them appearing once. The sequenced sample was naive T cells sorted from blood. All receptors derive from a man aged 18 to 29 in good health.

This clonotype was counted ten times or more. The chain joins TRBV5-1 to TRBJ2-1; 10 bases agree with TRBD2. The V and J ends lost 3 bases and 2 bases, in that order; junction bases with no gene match: 5. Germline-derived CDR1 and CDR2 are SGHRS and YFSETQ. The CDR3 covers 16 residues. The CDR3 DNA reads TGCGCCAGCAGCTCCCTCAGCGGGAGGGCCTACAATGAGCAGTTCTTC. This gives the protein CASSSLSGRAYNEQFF.

This clonotype has a handful of counts. This chain joins TRBV6-1 and TRBJ2-7; D is undetermined. The CDR3 consists of 14 residues. The V gene lost 3 bases and the J gene lost 0 bases, with 9 bases spanning the gap. Per germline, CDR1 MNHNS and CDR2 SASEGT. CDR3 region: CASSETFDSYEQYF. Written as DNA, the CDR3 is TGTGCCAGCAGTGAGACCTTCGACTCCTACGAGCAGTACTTC.

At least ten counts were recorded for this clonotype. The chain uses TRBV27 and TRBJ2-1; 7 nucleotides line up with TRBD1. Germline lookup yields CDR1 MNHEY and CDR2 SMNVEV (reference sequence). This CDR3 has 18 residues. V dropped 6 bases and J dropped 4; count of bases not matched to a gene: 18. In DNA, the CDR3 is TGTGCCAGCAGACTTATAGGGGGACAGAGGGTCGCGTACAATGAGCAGTTCTTC. Its protein product is CASRLIGGQRVAYNEQFF.

This clonotype was seen a handful of times. The rearrangement uses TRBV4-1 and TRBJ1-2; D call uncertain. With 0 bases removed from V and 4 bases from J, the gap between germline ends came to 6 bases. Germline CDR1 MGHRA, CDR2 YSYEKL. This CDR3 is 13 amino acids long. Here the CDR3 reads CASSQDSGYGYTF. Here the CDR3 DNA reads TGCGCCAGCAGCCAAGATTCCGGCTATGGCTACACCTTC.

This clonotype showed up many times. The chain joins TRBV29-1 to TRBJ2-1, with D possibly being TRBD2 (6 bases). V lost 4 bases to trimming and J lost 0 bases, with 13 bases between them. CDR3 length: 15 amino acids. In germline, CDR1 is SQVTM, CDR2 ANQGSEA. The CDR3 sequence is CSVGGTASSYNEQFF. CDR3 bases: TGCAGCGTTGGGGGGACTGCGAGCTCCTACAATGAGCAGTTCTTC.

This clonotype has a handful of counts. V and J are TRBV30 and TRBJ2-1; 13 bases are a match to TRBD2. Germline CDR1 GTSNPN, CDR2 SVGIG (reference sequence). The CDR3 runs 13 residues. The V and J ends lost 7 bases and 8 bases, in that order; junction bases with no gene match: 5. CDR3 region: CASTSGRTYEQFF. DNA of the CDR3: TGTGCCTCGACTAGCGGGAGGACGTATGAGCAGTTCTTC.

This clonotype has just a few counts. The chain employs TRBV15 and TRBJ2-3; 11 nucleotides align to TRBD2. Germline V lookup: CDR1 LNHNV, CDR2 YYDKDF (reference sequence). V lost 5 bases to trimming and J lost 3 bases; unmatched junction nucleotides: 7. CDR3 length: 16 amino acids. CDR3 nucleotide sequence: TGTGCCACCAGCTCTCAGACTAGCGGGATTACAGATACGCAGTATTTT. It specifies CATSSQTSGITDTQYF.

This clonotype was found a few times. This sequence joins TRBV6-2 or TRBV6-3 and TRBJ2-1; the D is unclear. The V gene's germline CDR1 is MNHEY and CDR2 SVGEGT. The V end lost 7 bases, the J end lost 8 bases, and 21 bases lay between the germline ends. This CDR3 contains 15 residues. The CDR3 spells CASKKDPSESHEQFF. The CDR3 nucleotides are TGTGCCAGCAAAAAGGACCCAAGCGAGTCCCATGAGCAGTTCTTC.

In its sample, this clonotype was seen many times. This chain joins TRBV12-3 or TRBV12-4 and TRBJ2-1; TRBD2 matches at 9 bases. Losses at the gene ends were 7 bases for V and 4 bases for J; bases not matched to a gene: 8. CDR3 length: 15 residues. CDR3 sequence: CASIHSGSLYNEQFF. Written as DNA, the CDR3 is TGTGCCAGCATTCATAGCGGGAGCTTGTACAATGAGCAGTTCTTC.

The J gene is TRBJ2-5, the V gene TRBV11-2; 13 bases fit TRBD2. J gave up 7 bases and V 5 bases, and 7 bases lay outside the gene matches. The germline V gene encodes CDR1 SGHAT and CDR2 FQNNGV. The CDR3 spans 15 residues. DNA for the CDR3: TGTGCCAGCAGCGCCACTAGCGGGAGGGCCAGGACCCAGTACTTC. It is translated as CASSATSGRARTQYF. Supplemented by reference TRBV11-2 and TRBJ2-5, the full variable domain reads EAGVAQSPRYKIIEKRQSVAFWCNPISGHATLYWYQQILGQGPKLLIQFQNNGVVDDSQLPKDRFSAERLKGVDSTLKIQPAKLEDSAVYLCASSATSGRARTQYFGPGTRLLVL.

This clonotype has ten or more counts. The chain joins TRBV25-1 to TRBJ1-5; D remains unclear. Trimming stripped 1 base from V and 7 bases from J, with 8 bases between. The CDR3 extends over 13 amino acids. Germline loops: CDR1 MGHDK, CDR2 SYGVNS. CDR3 DNA sequence: TGTGCCAGCAGTGAATTCGAAAGGCAGCCCCAGCATTTT. Translated: CASSEFERQPQHF.

As concerns this clonotype: Just one base apart from a much larger clone, this may be a read error. The chain joins TRBV6-1 to TRBJ2-1, with D maybe TRBD1 (5 bases). This CDR3 is built from 15 residues. Deletions cut 6 bases from V and 5 bases from J, with 17 bases between. CDR1 is MNHNS and CDR2 is SASEGT in the germline V gene. The CDR3 DNA reads TGTGCCAGCAGCGCCCGCAAGGGGTTGGACAATGAGCAGTTCTTC. Encoded protein: CASSARKGLDNEQFF.

Many counts were recorded for this clonotype. The rearrangement uses TRBV30 and TRBJ2-1; D not resolved. V gave up 4 bases and J gave up 0 bases, with 13 bases separating them. This CDR3 contains 15 residues. The V gene's germline CDR1 is GTSNPN and CDR2 SVGIG (reference sequence). CDR3 sequence reads: CAWTSGRHSYNEQFF. Here the CDR3 DNA reads TGTGCCTGGACCTCCGGGCGACACTCCTACAATGAGCAGTTCTTC.

This clonotype was counted at least ten times. The chain combines TRBV12-3 or TRBV12-4 with TRBJ2-4; D possibly corresponds to TRBD1 (6 bases). Trimming cost V 2 bases and J 12 bases, with 11 bases left between them. This CDR3 region has 12 residues. CDR3 coding DNA: TGTGCCAGCAGTTTATCCCAGGGGAATCAGTACTTC. Amino acid sequence: CASSLSQGNQYF.

This clonotype was detected ten times or more. V gene TRBV5-1 combines with J gene TRBJ2-1; 8 bases match TRBD2. The CDR3 totals 15 residues. J gave up 6 bases and V 7 bases, and 12 bases lay outside the gene matches. Germline CDR1 SGHRS, CDR2 YFSETQ. The CDR3 DNA reads TGCGCCAGCTCTTCAGCGGGAGAAGTGGCCAATGAGCAGTTCTTC. Protein: CASSSAGEVANEQFF.

The sample holds a few counts of this clonotype. The V and J genes are TRBV4-3 and TRBJ1-6; D gene unclear. Germline V gene data show CDR1 as LGHNA and CDR2 as YSLEER. This CDR3 is built from 14 residues. The V end lost 1 base, the J end lost 10 bases, and 11 bases lay between the germline ends. The chain's CDR3 is CASSQVGPLSPLHF. CDR3 nucleotides: TGCGCCAGCAGCCAAGTAGGTCCGCTCTCACCCCTCCACTTT.

This clonotype was seen repeatedly, ten times or more. The rearrangement joins TRBV4-1 to TRBJ2-1; 9 bases map to TRBD1. The germline gives CDR1 MGHRA, CDR2 YSYEKL. V trimming: 0 bases; J trimming: 7 bases; junction bases outside the gene matches: 4. The CDR3 consists of 15 residues. CDR3 nucleotides: TGCGCCAGCAGCCAAGAGGACAGGGGCTTAAATGAGCAGTTCTTC. It is translated as CASSQEDRGLNEQFF.

This clonotype was found many times. The chain recombines TRBV9 with TRBJ2-7; either TRBD1 or TRBD2 may supply D (5 bases each). Between the trimmed V and J ends, which lost 3 bases and 7 bases, there was a span of 8 bases. Germline assignment: CDR1 SGDLS and CDR2 YYNGEE. This CDR3 is built from 11 residues. The CDR3 loop is CASSGGGEQYF. The DNA for the CDR3 is TGTGCCAGCAGCGGTGGGGGTGAGCAGTACTTC.

The table lists this clonotype with many counts. V and J are TRBV20-1 and TRBJ2-7; tentatively, D is TRBD2 (6 bases). Germline CDR1 and CDR2: DFQATT and SNEGSKA (reference sequence). V gave up 0 bases and J gave up 5 bases, with 20 bases separating them. The CDR3 contains 16 residues. CDR3 residues: CSARDVGRTPKDEQYF. As DNA, the CDR3 is TGCAGTGCTAGAGACGTAGGGAGGACACCAAAGGACGAGCAGTACTTC.

This clonotype has ten or more counts. V is TRBV24-1 and J is TRBJ2-7, with TRBD1 identical over 9 bases. Germline V gives CDR1 KGHDR, CDR2 SFDVKD. After removal of 4 bases from V and 5 bases from J, the junction contained 5 bases not matched to a gene. The CDR3 sequence is 14 residues long. Here the CDR3 reads CATSDPDRGDEQYF. CDR3 nucleotide sequence: TGTGCCACCAGTGACCCGGACAGGGGCGACGAGCAGTACTTC.

This clonotype occurred many times. This chain uses TRBV7-9 with TRBJ2-1, with 10 bases aligning to TRBD1. CDR3 length: 15 amino acids. Germline-derived CDR1 and CDR2 are SEHNR and FQNEAQ (reference sequence). Trimming took 4 bases from V and 4 from J; bases not matched to a gene: 4. DNA for the CDR3: TGTGCCAGCAGCTCAGGACAGGGGGTGTACAATGAGCAGTTCTTC. It encodes CASSSGQGVYNEQFF.